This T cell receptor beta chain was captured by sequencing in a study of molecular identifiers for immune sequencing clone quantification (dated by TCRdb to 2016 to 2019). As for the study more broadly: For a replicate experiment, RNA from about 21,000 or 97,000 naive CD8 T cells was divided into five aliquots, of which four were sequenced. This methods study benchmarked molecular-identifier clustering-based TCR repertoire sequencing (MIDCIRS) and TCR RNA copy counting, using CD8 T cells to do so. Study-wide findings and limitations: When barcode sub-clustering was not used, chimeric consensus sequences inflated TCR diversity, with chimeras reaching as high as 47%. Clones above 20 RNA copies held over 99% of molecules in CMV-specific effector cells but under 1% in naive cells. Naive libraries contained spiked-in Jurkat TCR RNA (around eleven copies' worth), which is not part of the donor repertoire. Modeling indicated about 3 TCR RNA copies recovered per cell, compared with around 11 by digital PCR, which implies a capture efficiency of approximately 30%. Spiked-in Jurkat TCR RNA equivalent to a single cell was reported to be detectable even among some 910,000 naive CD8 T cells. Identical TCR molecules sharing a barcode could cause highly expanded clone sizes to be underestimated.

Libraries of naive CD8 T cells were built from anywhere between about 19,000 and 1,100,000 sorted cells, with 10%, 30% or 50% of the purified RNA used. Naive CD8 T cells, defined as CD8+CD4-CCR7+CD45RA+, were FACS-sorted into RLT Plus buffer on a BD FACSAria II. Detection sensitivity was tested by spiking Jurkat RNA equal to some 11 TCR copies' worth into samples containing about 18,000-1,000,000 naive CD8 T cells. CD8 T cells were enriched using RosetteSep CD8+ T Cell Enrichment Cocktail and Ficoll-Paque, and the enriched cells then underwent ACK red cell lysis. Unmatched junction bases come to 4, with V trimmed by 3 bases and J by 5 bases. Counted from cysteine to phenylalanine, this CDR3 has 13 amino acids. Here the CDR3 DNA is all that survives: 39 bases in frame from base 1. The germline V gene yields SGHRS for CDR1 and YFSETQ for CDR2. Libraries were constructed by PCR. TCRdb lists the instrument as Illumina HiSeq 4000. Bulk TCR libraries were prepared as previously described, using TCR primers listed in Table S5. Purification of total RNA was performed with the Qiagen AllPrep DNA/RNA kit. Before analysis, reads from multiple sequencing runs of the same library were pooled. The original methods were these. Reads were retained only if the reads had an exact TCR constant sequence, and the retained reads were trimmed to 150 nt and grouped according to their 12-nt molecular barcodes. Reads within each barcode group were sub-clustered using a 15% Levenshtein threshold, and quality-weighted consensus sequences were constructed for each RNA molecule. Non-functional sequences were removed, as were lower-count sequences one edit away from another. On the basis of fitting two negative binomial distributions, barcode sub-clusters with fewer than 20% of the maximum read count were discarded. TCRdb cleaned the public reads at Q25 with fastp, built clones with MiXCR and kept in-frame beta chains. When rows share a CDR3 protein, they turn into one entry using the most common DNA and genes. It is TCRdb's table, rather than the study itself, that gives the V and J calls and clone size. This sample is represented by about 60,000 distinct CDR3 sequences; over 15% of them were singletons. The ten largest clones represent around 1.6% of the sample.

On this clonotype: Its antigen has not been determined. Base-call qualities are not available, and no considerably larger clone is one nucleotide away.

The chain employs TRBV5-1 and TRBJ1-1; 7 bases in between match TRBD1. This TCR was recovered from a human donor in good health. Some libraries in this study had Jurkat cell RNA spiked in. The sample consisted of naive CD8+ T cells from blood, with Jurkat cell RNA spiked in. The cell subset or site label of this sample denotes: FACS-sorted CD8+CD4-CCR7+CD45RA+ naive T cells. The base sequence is TGCGCCAGCAGCTGGGCAGGGGGTACTGAAGCTTTCTTT. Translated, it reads CASSWAGGTEAFF.